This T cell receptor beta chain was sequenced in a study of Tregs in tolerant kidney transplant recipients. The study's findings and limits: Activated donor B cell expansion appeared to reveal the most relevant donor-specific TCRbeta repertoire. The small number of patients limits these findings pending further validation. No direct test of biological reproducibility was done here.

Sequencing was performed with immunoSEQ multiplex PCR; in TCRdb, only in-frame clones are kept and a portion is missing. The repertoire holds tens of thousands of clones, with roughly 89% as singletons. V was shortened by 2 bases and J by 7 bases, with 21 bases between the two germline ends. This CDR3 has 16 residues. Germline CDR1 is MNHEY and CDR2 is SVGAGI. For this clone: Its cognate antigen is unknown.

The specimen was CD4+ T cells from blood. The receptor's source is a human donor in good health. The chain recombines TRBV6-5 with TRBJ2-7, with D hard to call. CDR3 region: CASSYPMGSGFWEQYF. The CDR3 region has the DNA TGTGCCAGCAGTTACCCAATGGGGTCCGGGTTTTGGGAGCAGTACTTC.